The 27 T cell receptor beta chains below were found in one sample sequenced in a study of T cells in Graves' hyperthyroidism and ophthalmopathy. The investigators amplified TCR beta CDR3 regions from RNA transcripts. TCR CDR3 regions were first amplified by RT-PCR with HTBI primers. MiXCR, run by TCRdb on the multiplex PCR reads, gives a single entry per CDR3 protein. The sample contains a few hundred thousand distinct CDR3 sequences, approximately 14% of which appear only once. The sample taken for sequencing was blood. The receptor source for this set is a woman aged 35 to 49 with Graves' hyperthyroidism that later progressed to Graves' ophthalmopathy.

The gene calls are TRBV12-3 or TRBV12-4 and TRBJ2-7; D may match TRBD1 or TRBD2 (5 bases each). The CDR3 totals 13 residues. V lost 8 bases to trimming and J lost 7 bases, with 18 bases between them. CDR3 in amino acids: CASVGTTELEQYF. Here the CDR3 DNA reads TGTGCCAGCGTCGGGACGACGGAACTAGAGCAGTACTTC.

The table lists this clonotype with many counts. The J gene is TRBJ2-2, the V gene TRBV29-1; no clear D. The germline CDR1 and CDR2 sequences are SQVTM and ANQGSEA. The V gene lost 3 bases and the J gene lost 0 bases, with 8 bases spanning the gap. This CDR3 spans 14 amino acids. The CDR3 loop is CSVESPANTGELFF. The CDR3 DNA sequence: TGCAGCGTTGAGAGTCCTGCGAACACCGGGGAGCTGTTTTTT.

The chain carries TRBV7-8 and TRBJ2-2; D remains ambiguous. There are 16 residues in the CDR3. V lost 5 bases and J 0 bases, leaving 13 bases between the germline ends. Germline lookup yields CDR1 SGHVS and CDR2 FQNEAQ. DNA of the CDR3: TGTGCCAGCAGCCCCCTTTCGGCTTCGAACACCGGGGAGCTGTTTTTT. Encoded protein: CASSPLSASNTGELFF.

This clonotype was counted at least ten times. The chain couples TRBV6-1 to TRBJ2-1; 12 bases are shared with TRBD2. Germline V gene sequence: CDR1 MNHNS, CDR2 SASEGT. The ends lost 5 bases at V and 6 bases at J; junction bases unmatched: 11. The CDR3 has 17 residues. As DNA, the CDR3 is TGTGCCAGCAGTTATACTAGGTCGACTAGCGGGAGCAATGAGCAGTTCTTC. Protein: CASSYTRSTSGSNEQFF.

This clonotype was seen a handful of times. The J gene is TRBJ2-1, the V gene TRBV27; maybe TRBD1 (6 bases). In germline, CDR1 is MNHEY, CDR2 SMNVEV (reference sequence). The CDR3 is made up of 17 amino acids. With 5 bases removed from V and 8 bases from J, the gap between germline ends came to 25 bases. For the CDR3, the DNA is TGTGCCAGCAGTATATACTCCGGGACACTACAAGGCGATGAGCAGTTCTTC. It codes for CASSIYSGTLQGDEQFF.

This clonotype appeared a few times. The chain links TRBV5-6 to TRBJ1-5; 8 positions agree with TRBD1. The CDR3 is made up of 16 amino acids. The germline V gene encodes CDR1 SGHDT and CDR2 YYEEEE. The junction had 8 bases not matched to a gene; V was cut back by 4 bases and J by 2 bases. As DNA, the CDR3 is TGTGCCAGCAGCGACTGGGACAGGCAACGCAATCAGCCCCAGCATTTT. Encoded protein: CASSDWDRQRNQPQHF.

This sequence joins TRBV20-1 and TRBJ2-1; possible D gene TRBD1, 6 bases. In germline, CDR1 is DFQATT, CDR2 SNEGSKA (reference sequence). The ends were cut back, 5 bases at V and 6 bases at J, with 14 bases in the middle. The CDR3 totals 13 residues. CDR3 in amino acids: CSAHRVVGNEQFF. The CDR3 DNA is TGCAGTGCTCACAGGGTTGTGGGCAATGAGCAGTTCTTC.

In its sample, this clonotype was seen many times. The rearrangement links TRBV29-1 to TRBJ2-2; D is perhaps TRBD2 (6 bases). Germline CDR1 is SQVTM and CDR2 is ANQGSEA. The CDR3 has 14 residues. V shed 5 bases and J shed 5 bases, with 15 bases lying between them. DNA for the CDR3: TGCAGCGTTTCCGGGAGCCTAAAAACCGGGGAGCTGTTTTTT. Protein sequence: CSVSGSLKTGELFF.

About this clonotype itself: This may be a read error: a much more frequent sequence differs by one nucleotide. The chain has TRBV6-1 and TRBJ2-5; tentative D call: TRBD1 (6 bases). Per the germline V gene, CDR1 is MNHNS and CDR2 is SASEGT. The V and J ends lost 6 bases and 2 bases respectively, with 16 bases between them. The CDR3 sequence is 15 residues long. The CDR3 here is CASSRQGNDQETQYF. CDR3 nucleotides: TGTGCCAGCAGCCGCCAGGGGAATGATCAAGAGACCCAGTACTTC.

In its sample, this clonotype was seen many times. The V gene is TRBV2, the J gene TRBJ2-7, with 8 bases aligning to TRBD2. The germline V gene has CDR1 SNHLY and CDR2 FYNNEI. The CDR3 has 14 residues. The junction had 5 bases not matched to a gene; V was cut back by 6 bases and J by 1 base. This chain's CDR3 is CASRDTSGSYEQYF. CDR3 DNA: TGTGCCAGCAGGGATACTAGCGGTTCCTACGAGCAGTACTTC.

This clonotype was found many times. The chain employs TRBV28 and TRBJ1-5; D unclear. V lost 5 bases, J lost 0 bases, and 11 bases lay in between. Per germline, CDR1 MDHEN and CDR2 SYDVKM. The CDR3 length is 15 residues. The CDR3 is CASSPSWYSNQPQHF. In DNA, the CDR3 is TGTGCCAGCAGTCCAAGTTGGTATAGCAATCAGCCCCAGCATTTT.

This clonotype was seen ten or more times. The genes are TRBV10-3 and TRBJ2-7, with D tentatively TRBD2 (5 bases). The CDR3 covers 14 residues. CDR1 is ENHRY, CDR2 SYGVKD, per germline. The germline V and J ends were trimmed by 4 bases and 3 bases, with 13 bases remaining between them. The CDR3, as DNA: TGTGCCATCAGTGCCGGAGGCGGCCTCTACGAGCAGTACTTC. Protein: CAISAGGGLYEQYF.

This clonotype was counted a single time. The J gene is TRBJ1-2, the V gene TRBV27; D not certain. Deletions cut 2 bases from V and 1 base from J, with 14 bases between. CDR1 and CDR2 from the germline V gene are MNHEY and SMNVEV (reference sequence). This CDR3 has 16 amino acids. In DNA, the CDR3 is TGTGCCAGCAGTTTAGTAGAGGGCAATCATAACTATGGCTACACCTTC. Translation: CASSLVEGNHNYGYTF.

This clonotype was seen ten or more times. The chain's CDR3 is CASSRPGAGQETQYF. In DNA, the CDR3 is TGCGCCAGCAGCCGGCCCGGGGCGGGGCAAGAGACCCAGTACTTC. The rearrangement joins TRBV4-1 to TRBJ2-5, with D possibly TRBD2 on 6 matching bases. The CDR3 spans 15 residues. CDR1 is MGHRA and CDR2 is YSYEKL in the germline V gene. Trimming removed 4 bases at V and 2 bases at J, with 14 bases between.

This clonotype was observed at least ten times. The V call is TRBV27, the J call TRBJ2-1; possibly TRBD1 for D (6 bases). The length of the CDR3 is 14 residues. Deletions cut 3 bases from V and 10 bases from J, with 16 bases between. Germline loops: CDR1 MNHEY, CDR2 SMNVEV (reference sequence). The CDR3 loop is CASSLRQHREEQFF. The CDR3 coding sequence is TGTGCCAGCAGTTTGCGGCAACACAGGGAGGAGCAGTTCTTC.

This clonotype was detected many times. The CDR3 sequence is CASSLQGRETEAFF. DNA of the CDR3: TGTGCCAGCTCTCTTCAGGGGCGAGAAACTGAAGCTTTCTTT. The chain recombines TRBV28 with TRBJ1-1, with D maybe TRBD1 (6 bases). The CDR3 consists of 14 residues. The ends were cut back, 8 bases at V and 5 bases at J, with 18 bases in the middle. Germline V gene sequence: CDR1 MDHEN, CDR2 SYDVKM.

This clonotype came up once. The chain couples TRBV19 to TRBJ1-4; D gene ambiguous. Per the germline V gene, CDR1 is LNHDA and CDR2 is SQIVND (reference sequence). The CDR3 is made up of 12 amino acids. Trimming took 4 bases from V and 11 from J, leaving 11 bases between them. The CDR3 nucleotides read TGTGCCAGTAGTACCCACCAGGCCAAACTGTTTTTT. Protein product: CASSTHQAKLFF.

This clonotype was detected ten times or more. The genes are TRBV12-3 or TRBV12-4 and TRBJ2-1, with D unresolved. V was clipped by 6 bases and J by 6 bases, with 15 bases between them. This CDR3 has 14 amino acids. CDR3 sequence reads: CASSLSNTINEQFF. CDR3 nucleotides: TGTGCCAGCAGCCTGTCGAATACTATCAATGAGCAGTTCTTC.

CDR3 sequence reads: CASSQVGGTSGLDTQYF. The CDR3 DNA is TGTGCCAGCAGCCAAGTGGGAGGGACTAGCGGTCTAGATACGCAGTATTTT. This chain joins TRBV4-2 and TRBJ2-3; 11 bases are shared with TRBD2. The CDR3 runs 17 residues. The V and J ends lost 1 base and 5 bases, in that order; junction bases with no gene match: 8. The germline V gene has CDR1 LGHNA and CDR2 YNFKEQ.

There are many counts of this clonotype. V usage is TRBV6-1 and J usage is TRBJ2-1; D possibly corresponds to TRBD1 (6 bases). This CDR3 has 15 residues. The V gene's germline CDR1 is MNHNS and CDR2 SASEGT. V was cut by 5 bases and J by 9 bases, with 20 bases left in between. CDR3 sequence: CASSLGQIGFTEQFF. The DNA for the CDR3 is TGTGCCAGCAGTCTAGGACAGATAGGGTTTACTGAGCAGTTCTTC.

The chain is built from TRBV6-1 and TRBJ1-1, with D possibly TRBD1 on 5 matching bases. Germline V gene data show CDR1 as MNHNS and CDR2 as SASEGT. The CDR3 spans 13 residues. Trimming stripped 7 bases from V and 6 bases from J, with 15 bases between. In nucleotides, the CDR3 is TGTGCCAGCAATAAAGGTGACAGCTCTGAAGCTTTCTTT. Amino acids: CASNKGDSSEAFF.

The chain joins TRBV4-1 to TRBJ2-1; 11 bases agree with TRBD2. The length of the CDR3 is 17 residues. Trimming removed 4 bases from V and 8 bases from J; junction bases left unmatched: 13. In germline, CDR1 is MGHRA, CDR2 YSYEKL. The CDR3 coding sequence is TGCGCCAGCAGCCCTTTGGTTAGCGGGGGGGGGGTCGATGAGCAGTTCTTC. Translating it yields CASSPLVSGGGVDEQFF.

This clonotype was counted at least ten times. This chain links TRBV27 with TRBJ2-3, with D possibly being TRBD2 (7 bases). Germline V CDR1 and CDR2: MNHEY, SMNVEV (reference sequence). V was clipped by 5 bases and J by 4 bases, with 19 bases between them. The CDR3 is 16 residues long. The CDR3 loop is CASSHEGRGGADTQYF. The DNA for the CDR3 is TGTGCCAGCAGTCACGAGGGGAGGGGGGGCGCAGATACGCAGTATTTT.

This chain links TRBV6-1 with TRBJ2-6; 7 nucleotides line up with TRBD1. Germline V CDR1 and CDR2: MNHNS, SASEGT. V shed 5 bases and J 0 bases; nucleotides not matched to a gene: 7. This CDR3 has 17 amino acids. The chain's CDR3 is CASSLTGTASGANVLTF. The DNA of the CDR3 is TGTGCCAGCAGTTTGACAGGGACCGCCTCTGGGGCCAACGTCCTGACTTTC.

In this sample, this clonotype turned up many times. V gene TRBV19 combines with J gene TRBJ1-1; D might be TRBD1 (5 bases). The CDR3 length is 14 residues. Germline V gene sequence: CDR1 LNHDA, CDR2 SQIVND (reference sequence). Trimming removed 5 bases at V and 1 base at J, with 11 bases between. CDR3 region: CASSSGTANTEAFF. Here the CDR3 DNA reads TGTGCCAGTAGTTCCGGGACGGCGAACACTGAAGCTTTCTTT.

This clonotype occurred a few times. The DNA for the CDR3 is TGCGCCAGCAGCCAAGATAGGTCTAGCGGGATCTACAATGAGCAGTTCTTC. Translating gives CASSQDRSSGIYNEQFF. The V and J genes are TRBV4-1 and TRBJ2-1; the match to TRBD2 covers 9 bases. The germline gives CDR1 MGHRA, CDR2 YSYEKL. J gave up 3 bases and V 0 bases, and 6 bases lay outside the gene matches. The CDR3 runs 17 residues.

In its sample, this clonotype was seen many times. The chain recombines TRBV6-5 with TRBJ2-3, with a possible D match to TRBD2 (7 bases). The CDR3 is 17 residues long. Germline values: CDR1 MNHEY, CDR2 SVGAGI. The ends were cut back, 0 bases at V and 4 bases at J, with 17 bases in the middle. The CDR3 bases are TGTGCCAGCAGTTACTCGAGGGGGGGCAGGGGTGCAGATACGCAGTATTTT. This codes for CASSYSRGGRGADTQYF.